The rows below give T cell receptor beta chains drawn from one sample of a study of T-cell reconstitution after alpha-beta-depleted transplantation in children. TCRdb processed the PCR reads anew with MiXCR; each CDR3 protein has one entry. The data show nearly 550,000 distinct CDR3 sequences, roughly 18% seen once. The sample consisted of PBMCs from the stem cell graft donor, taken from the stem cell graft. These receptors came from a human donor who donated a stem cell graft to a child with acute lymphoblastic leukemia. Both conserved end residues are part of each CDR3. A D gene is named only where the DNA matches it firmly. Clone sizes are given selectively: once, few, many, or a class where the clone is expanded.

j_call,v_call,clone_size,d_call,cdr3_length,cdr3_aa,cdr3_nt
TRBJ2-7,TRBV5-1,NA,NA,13,CASSVGRSYEQYF,TGCGCCAGCAGCGTCGGCAGATCCTACGAGCAGTACTTC
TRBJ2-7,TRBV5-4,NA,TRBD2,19,CASSSNPLPGLTNSYEQYF,TGTGCCAGCAGCTCTAACCCACTCCCGGGACTAACCAATTCCTACGAGCAGTACTTC
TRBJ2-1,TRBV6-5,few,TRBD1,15,CASSSTGGLTGEQFF,TGTGCCAGCAGTTCGACAGGGGGGCTTACGGGTGAGCAGTTCTTC
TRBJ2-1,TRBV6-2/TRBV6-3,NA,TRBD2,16,CASSYSGGRALVEQFF,TGTGCCAGCAGTTACTCGGGCGGGAGGGCGCTTGTCGAGCAGTTCTTC
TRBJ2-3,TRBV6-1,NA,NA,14,CASSPDYRADTQYF,TGTGCCAGCAGTCCTGACTACAGGGCAGATACGCAGTATTTT
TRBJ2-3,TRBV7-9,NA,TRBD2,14,CASTSLAGGFRQYF,TGTGCCAGCACCTCCCTAGCGGGAGGTTTCAGACAGTATTTT
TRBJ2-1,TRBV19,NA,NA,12,CASNLAGGEQFF,TGTGCCAGTAATCTAGCTGGGGGTGAGCAGTTCTTC
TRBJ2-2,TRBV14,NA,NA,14,CASSQVRNTGELFF,TGTGCCAGCAGCCAAGTCAGGAACACCGGGGAGCTGTTTTTT
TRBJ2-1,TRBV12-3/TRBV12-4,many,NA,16,CASRRAGAPRNNEQFF,TGTGCCAGCAGACGAGCCGGGGCTCCGCGCAACAATGAGCAGTTCTTC
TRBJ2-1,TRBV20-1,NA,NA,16,CCARDLQVPVYNEQFF,TGCTGTGCTAGAGACCTACAGGTCCCGGTTTACAATGAGCAGTTCTTC
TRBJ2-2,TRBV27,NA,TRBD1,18,CASSLTLLDLQGTGELFF,TGTGCCAGCAGTTTAACCTTACTTGACCTACAGGGGACCGGGGAGCTGTTTTTT
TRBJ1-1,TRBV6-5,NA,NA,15,CASSYSPGRAKEAFF,TGTGCCAGCAGTTACTCTCCAGGGCGGGCGAAAGAAGCTTTCTTT
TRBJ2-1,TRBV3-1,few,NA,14,CASSLLYRTNEQFF,TGTGCCAGCAGCCTATTATACAGGACGAATGAGCAGTTCTTC
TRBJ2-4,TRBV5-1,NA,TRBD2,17,CASSLVSAGGPRNIQYF,TGCGCCAGCAGCTTGGTGTCAGCGGGAGGGCCTCGGAACATTCAGTACTTC
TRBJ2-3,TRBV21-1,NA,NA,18,CASSKEGIGTGAADTQYF,TGTGCCAGCAGCAAAGAGGGTATAGGGACAGGGGCCGCAGATACGCAGTATTTT
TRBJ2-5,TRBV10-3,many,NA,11,CAIRTQETQYF,TGTGCCATCAGGACCCAAGAGACCCAGTACTTC
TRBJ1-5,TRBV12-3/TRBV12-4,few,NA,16,CASSGQRPYSNQPQHF,TGTGCCAGCAGTGGACAGAGACCCTATAGCAATCAGCCCCAGCATTTT
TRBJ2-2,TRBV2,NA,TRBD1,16,CASSEGTGGNTGELFF,TGTGCCAGCAGTGAAGGGACAGGGGGCAACACCGGGGAGCTGTTTTTT
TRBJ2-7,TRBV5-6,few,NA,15,CASSLEVSAAYEQYF,TGTGCCAGCAGCTTGGAGGTGTCGGCGGCCTACGAGCAGTACTTC
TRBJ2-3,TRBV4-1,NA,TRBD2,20,CASSQRPGLVTGASTDTQYF,TGCGCCAGCAGCCAGAGGCCGGGACTAGTTACGGGGGCGAGCACAGATACGCAGTATTTT
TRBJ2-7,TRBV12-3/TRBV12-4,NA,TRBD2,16,CASSSGLAGKDYEQYF,TGTGCCAGCAGTTCCGGACTAGCGGGAAAAGACTACGAGCAGTACTTC
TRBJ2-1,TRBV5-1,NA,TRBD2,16,CASSSGLAGGPGEQFF,TGCGCCAGCAGCTCCGGACTAGCGGGAGGGCCCGGTGAGCAGTTCTTC
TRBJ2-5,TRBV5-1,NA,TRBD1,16,CASSLDRGHNQETQYF,TGCGCCAGCAGCTTGGACAGGGGGCACAACCAAGAGACCCAGTACTTC
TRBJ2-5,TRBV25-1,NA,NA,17,CASSDKVQHRGQETQYF,TGTGCCAGCAGTGATAAGGTACAACACAGAGGCCAAGAGACCCAGTACTTC
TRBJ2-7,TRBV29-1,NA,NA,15,CSVEVARTYSYEQYF,TGCAGCGTTGAAGTGGCTCGGACCTACTCCTACGAGCAGTACTTC
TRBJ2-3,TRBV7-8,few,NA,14,CASMSWGREDTQYF,TGTGCCAGCATGTCATGGGGCCGCGAAGATACGCAGTATTTT
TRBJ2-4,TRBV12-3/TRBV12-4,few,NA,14,CASTNPPFTDIQYF,TGTGCCAGCACCAACCCTCCATTTACGGACATTCAGTACTTC
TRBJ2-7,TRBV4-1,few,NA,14,CASSQLRRDYEQYF,TGCGCCAGCAGCCAACTTCGCAGGGACTACGAGCAGTACTTC
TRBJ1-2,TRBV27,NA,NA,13,CASSPTAHYGYTF,TGTGCCAGCAGTCCTACAGCGCACTATGGCTACACCTTC
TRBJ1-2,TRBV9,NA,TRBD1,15,CASSGSGTGESGYTF,TGTGCCAGCAGCGGAAGCGGGACAGGGGAAAGCGGCTACACCTTC
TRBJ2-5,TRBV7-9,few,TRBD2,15,CASSPPGGLGETQYF,TGTGCCAGCAGCCCCCCGGGAGGACTAGGGGAGACCCAGTACTTC
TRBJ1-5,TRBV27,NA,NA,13,CASSYPGGQPQHF,TGTGCCAGCAGTTATCCCGGGGGCCAGCCCCAGCATTTT
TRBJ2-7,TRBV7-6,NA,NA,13,CASSLGRVSEQYF,TGTGCCAGCAGCTTAGGGCGGGTCTCCGAGCAGTACTTC
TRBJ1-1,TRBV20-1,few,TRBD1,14,CSAPPAGGWTEAFF,TGCAGTGCTCCTCCGGCAGGGGGCTGGACTGAAGCTTTCTTT
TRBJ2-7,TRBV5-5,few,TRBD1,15,CASSRVGDRSYEQYF,TGTGCCAGCAGCAGAGTAGGGGACAGGTCCTACGAGCAGTACTTC
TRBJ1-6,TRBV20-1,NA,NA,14,CSAPPDLRNSPLHF,TGCAGTGCTCCCCCCGACTTACGGAATTCACCCCTCCACTTT
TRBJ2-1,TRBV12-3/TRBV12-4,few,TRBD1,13,CASSPDRAHEQFF,TGTGCCAGCAGTCCGGACAGGGCGCATGAGCAGTTCTTC
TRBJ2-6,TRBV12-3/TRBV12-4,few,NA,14,CASFMYSGANVLTF,TGTGCCAGCTTCATGTACTCTGGGGCCAACGTCCTGACTTTC
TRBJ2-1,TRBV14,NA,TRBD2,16,CASSQEKKRDYNEQFF,TGTGCCAGCAGCCAAGAGAAAAAGCGGGACTACAATGAGCAGTTCTTC
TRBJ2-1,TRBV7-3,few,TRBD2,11,CASSLAGRQFF,TGTGCCAGCAGCCTAGCGGGAAGGCAGTTCTTC
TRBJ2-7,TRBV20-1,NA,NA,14,CSARARTLTYEQYF,TGCAGTGCTAGAGCGCGCACCCTTACCTACGAGCAGTACTTC
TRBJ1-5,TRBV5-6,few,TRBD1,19,CASSSIPWTGLMGNQPQHF,TGTGCCAGCAGCTCGATACCTTGGACAGGTCTTATGGGCAATCAGCCCCAGCATTTT
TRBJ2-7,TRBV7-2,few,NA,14,CASSLVLSIGEQYF,TGTGCCAGCAGCTTAGTACTATCGATTGGCGAGCAGTACTTC
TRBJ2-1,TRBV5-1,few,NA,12,CASSLDQDEQFF,TGCGCCAGCAGCTTGGATCAGGATGAGCAGTTCTTC
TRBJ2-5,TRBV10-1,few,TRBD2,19,CASSGERLAGGTPQETQYF,TGCGCCAGCAGCGGTGAACGACTAGCGGGAGGCACCCCTCAAGAGACCCAGTACTTC
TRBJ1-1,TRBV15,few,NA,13,CATTRGGGTEAFF,TGTGCCACTACCAGGGGTGGAGGCACTGAAGCTTTCTTT
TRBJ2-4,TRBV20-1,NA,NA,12,CSANIQGNIQYF,TGCAGTGCAAACATCCAGGGGAACATTCAGTACTTC
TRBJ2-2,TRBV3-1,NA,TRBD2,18,CASSQDPLAGGYTGELFF,TGTGCCTCCAGCCAAGATCCGCTAGCGGGAGGCTACACCGGGGAGCTGTTTTTT
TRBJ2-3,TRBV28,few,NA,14,CASSLGPRTDTQYF,TGTGCCAGCAGTCTCGGACCGAGGACAGATACGCAGTATTTT
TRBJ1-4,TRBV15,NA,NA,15,CATSKPGRVNEKLFF,TGTGCCACCAGCAAGCCTGGACGGGTTAATGAAAAACTGTTTTTT
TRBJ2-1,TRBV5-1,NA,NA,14,CASSLGRPGKGKFF,TGCGCCAGCAGCTTGGGACGACCCGGGAAGGGAAAGTTCTTC
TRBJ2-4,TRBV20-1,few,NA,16,CSASLAELGAKNIQYF,TGCAGTGCTAGTTTGGCGGAGTTGGGGGCCAAAAACATTCAGTACTTC
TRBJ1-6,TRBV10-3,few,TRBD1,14,CAINPGQLNSPLHF,TGTGCCATCAACCCGGGACAGCTTAATTCACCCCTCCACTTT
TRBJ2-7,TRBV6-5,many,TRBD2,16,CASSPVSSGRAYEQYF,TGTGCCAGCAGTCCCGTCTCTAGCGGGAGGGCCTACGAGCAGTACTTC
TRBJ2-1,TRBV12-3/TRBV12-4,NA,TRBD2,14,CASSFSGRSDEQFF,TGTGCCAGCAGTTTTAGCGGGAGAAGCGATGAGCAGTTCTTC
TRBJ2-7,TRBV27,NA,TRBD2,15,CASSFRDYSSYEQYF,TGTGCCAGCAGTTTCCGGGACTACAGCTCCTACGAGCAGTACTTC
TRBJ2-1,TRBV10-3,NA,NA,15,CAISESILRYNEQFF,TGTGCCATCAGTGAGTCGATACTGAGGTACAATGAGCAGTTCTTC
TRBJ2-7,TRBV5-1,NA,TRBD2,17,CASSLELAGVPSYEQYF,TGCGCCAGCAGCTTGGAACTAGCGGGAGTCCCCTCCTACGAGCAGTACTTC
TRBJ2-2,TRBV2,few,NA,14,CASILTEGTGELFF,TGTGCCAGCATCCTGACAGAGGGCACCGGGGAGCTGTTTTTT
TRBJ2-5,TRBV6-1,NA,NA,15,CASSEAFRGLETQYF,TGTGCCAGCAGTGAAGCATTCAGGGGCCTGGAGACCCAGTACTTC